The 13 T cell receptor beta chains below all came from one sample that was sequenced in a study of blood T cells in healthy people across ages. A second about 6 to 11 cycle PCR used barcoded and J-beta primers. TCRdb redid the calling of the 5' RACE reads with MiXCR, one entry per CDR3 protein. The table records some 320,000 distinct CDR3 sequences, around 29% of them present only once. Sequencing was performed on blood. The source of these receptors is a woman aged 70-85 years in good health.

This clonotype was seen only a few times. CDR3 residues: CASSLGGRGEQFF. CDR3 sequence (DNA): TGTGCCAGCAGTTTAGGCGGGAGGGGTGAGCAGTTCTTC. V and J are TRBV12-3 or TRBV12-4 and TRBJ2-1, with 9 bases lining up with TRBD2. V was clipped by 1 base and J by 9 bases; unmatched bases: 1. The CDR3 contains 13 residues.

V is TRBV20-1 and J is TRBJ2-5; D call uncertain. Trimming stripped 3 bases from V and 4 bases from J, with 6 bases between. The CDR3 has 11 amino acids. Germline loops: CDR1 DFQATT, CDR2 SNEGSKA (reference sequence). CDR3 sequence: CSARLRETQYF. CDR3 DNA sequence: TGCAGTGCTAGGTTGCGAGAGACCCAGTACTTC.

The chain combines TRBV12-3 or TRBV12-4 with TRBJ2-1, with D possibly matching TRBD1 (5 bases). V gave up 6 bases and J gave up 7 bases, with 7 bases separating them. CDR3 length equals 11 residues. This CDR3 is CASRRQNEQFF. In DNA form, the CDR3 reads TGTGCCAGCAGGAGACAGAATGAGCAGTTCTTC.

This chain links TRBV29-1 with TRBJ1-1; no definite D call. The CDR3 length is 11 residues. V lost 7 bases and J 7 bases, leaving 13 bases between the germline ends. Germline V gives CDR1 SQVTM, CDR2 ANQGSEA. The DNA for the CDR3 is TGCAGCGGGGAGGTCGAAGGTGAAGCTTTCTTT. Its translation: CSGEVEGEAFF. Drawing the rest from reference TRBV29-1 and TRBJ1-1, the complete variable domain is SAVISQKPSRDICQRGTSLTIQCQVDSQVTMMFWYRQQPGQSLTLIATANQGSEATYESGFVIDKFPISRPNLTFSTLTVSNMSPEDSSIYLCSGEVEGEAFFGQGTRLTVV.

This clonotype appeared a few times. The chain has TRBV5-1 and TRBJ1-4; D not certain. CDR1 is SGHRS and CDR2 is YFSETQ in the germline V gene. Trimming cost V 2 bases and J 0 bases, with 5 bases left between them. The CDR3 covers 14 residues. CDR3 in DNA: TGCGCCAGCAGCTTAAGGCCAACTAATGAAAAACTGTTTTTT. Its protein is CASSLRPTNEKLFF. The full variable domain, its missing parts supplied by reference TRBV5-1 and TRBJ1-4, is KAGVTQTPRYLIKTRGQQVTLSCSPISGHRSVSWYQQTPGQGLQFLFEYFSETQRNKGNFPGRFSGRQFSNSRSEMNVSTLELGDSALYLCASSLRPTNEKLFFGSGTQLSVL.

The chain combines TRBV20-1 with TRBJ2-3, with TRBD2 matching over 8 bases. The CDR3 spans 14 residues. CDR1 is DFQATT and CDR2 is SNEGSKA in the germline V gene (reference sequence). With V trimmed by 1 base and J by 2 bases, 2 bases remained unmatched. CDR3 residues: CSARAGGNTDTQYF. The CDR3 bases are TGCAGTGCTAGAGCGGGGGGGAACACAGATACGCAGTATTTT.

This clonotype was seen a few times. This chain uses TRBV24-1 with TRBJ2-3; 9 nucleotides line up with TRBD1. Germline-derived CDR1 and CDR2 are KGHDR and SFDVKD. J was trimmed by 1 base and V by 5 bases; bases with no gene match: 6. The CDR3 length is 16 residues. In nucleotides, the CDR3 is TGTGCCACCAGTGCACGGACAGGGGCGCGCACAGATACGCAGTATTTT. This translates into CATSARTGARTDTQYF.

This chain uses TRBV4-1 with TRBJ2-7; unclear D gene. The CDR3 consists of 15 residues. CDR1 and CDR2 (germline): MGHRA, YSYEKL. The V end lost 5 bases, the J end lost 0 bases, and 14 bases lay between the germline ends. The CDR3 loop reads CASSAHNGLSYEQYF. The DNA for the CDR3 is TGCGCCAGCAGCGCTCATAACGGCCTCTCCTACGAGCAGTACTTC.

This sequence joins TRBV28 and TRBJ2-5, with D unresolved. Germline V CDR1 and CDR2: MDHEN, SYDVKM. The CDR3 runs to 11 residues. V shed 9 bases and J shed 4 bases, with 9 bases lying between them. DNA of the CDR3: TGTGCCAGACAAGCTTCAGAGACCCAGTACTTC. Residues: CARQASETQYF.

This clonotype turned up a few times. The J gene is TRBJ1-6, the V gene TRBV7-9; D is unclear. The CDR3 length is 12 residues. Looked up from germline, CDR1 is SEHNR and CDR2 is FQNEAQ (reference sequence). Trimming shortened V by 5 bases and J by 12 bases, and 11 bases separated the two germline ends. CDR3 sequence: CASSQSAGPLHF. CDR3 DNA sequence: TGTGCCAGCAGCCAGTCGGCGGGACCCCTCCACTTT. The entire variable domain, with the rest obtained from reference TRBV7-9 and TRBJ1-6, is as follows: DTGVSQNPRHKITKRGQNVTFRCDPISEHNRLYWYRQTLGQGPEFLTYFQNEAQLEKSRLLSDRFSAERPKGSFSTLEIQRTEQGDSAMYLCASSQSAGPLHFGNGTRLTVT.

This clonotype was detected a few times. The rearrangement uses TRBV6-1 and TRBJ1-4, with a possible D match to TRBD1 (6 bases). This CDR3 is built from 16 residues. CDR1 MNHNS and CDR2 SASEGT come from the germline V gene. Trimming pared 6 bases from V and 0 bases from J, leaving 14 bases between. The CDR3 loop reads CASRPGQSATNEKLFF. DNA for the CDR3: TGTGCCAGCAGACCCGGACAGTCCGCAACTAATGAAAAACTGTTTTTT.

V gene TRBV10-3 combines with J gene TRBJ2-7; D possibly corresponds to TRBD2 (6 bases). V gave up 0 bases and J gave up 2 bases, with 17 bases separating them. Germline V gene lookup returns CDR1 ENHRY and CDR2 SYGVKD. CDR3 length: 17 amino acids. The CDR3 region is CAISESRGTGSTYEQYF. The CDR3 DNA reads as TGTGCCATCAGTGAGTCGAGGGGTACCGGGAGCACCTACGAGCAGTACTTC.

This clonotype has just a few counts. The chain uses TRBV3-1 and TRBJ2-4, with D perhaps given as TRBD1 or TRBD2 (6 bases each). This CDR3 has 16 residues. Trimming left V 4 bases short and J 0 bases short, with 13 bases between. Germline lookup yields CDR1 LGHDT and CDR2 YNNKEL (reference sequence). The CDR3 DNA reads TGTGCCAGCAGCCCACAGGGAGGCATAGCCAAAAACATTCAGTACTTC. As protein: CASSPQGGIAKNIQYF.